One sample yielded the 21 T cell receptor beta chains listed below, sequenced in a study of cytomegalovirus exposure and HLA in healthy donors. Repertoires were generated with immunoSEQ multiplex PCR, while TCRdb's copy carries only in-frame clones and drops some. The sample holds about 160,000 clones, 91% seen once. The specimen sequenced was PBMCs. Receptors originate from a woman younger than 30 in good health and CMV-seropositive.

The genes are TRBV5-1 and TRBJ1-1, with no clear D. The CDR3 is 15 amino acids. Between the trimmed V and J ends, which lost 0 bases and 3 bases, there was a span of 12 bases. CDR1 SGHRS and CDR2 YFSETQ come from the germline V gene. CDR3 protein: CASSLVQKRDTEAFF. The DNA of the CDR3 is TGCGCCAGCAGCTTGGTGCAGAAACGGGACACTGAAGCTTTCTTT.

This clone was counted a single time. CDR3 loop: CASSGGLAGRSPNTGELFF. The CDR3 DNA reads TGTGCCAGCAGTGGCGGACTAGCGGGGCGATCACCGAACACCGGGGAGCTGTTTTTT. The chain links TRBV6-1 to TRBJ2-2; 12 bases align to TRBD2. Germline V gene data show CDR1 as MNHNS and CDR2 as SASEGT. The CDR3 has 19 residues. V was clipped by 4 bases and J by 0 bases; unmatched bases: 9.

The J gene is TRBJ2-2, the V gene TRBV18; tentative D call: TRBD2 (6 bases). With 4 bases removed from V and 1 base from J, the gap between germline ends came to 16 bases. CDR3 length equals 17 residues. CDR1 is KGHSH, CDR2 LQKENI, per germline. For the CDR3, the DNA is TGTGCCAGCTCACTGGGAGGCCGACACGAGAACACCGGGGAGCTGTTTTTT. Translation: CASSLGGRHENTGELFF.

The V gene is TRBV2, the J gene TRBJ2-3; no firm D call. Germline CDR1 SNHLY, CDR2 FYNNEI. CDR3 length: 11 residues. V was pared by 7 bases and J by 2 bases, with 4 bases between. Written as DNA, the CDR3 is TGTGCCAGCACTAACACAGATACGCAGTATTTT. Its translation is CASTNTDTQYF.

V is TRBV27 and J is TRBJ1-5; D is unresolved. The CDR3 consists of 14 residues. Trimming cost V 4 bases and J 0 bases, with 7 bases left between them. In germline, CDR1 is MNHEY, CDR2 SMNVEV (reference sequence). CDR3 in amino acids: CASSSYYSNQPQHF. The CDR3 DNA sequence: TGTGCCAGCAGTTCCTACTATAGCAATCAGCCCCAGCATTTT.

This chain joins TRBV5-1 and TRBJ1-6, with 12 positions matching TRBD1. Germline-derived CDR1 and CDR2 are SGHRS and YFSETQ. The CDR3 length is 16 residues. With V trimmed by 4 bases and J by 7 bases, 6 bases remained unmatched. The CDR3 sequence: CASSLGQGARNSPLHF. Written as DNA, the CDR3 is TGCGCCAGCAGCCTGGGACAGGGGGCGCGGAATTCACCCCTCCACTTT.

V usage is TRBV5-1 and J usage is TRBJ2-7; the D is unclear. The CDR3 is 13 amino acids. The germline V and J ends were trimmed by 0 bases and 7 bases, with 11 bases remaining between them. Looked up from germline, CDR1 is SGHRS and CDR2 is YFSETQ. The DNA for the CDR3 is TGCGCCAGCAGCTTGGTACCAGTGGTAGAGCAGTACTTC. Translated: CASSLVPVVEQYF.

The chain links TRBV7-9 to TRBJ1-1; no firm D call. Germline V gives CDR1 SEHNR, CDR2 FQNEAQ (reference sequence). The V end was cut by 5 bases, the J end by 0 bases, with 10 bases between. The CDR3 runs 14 residues. CDR3 DNA sequence: TGTGCCAGCAGCCCGGGGAGGGTGAACACTGAAGCTTTCTTT. Translation: CASSPGRVNTEAFF.

J is TRBJ1-4 and V is TRBV27, with a weak D call TRBD1 (5 bases). Germline V gene data show CDR1 as MNHEY and CDR2 as SMNVEV (reference sequence). Trimming removed 6 bases from V and 7 bases from J, with 18 bases in between. This CDR3 has 15 amino acids. CDR3 region: CASSPSRGVSEKLFF. CDR3 DNA sequence: TGTGCCAGCAGCCCCTCTCGGGGGGTGTCTGAAAAACTGTTTTTT.

The gene calls are TRBV6-1 and TRBJ1-2; possible D gene TRBD1, 5 bases. Germline values: CDR1 MNHNS, CDR2 SASEGT. The V end was cut by 0 bases, the J end by 8 bases, with 10 bases between. There are 13 residues in the CDR3. The CDR3 is CASSEAPWGGYTF. As DNA, the CDR3 is TGTGCCAGCAGTGAAGCGCCGTGGGGCGGCTACACCTTC.

This chain connects TRBV7-9 to TRBJ2-1; D is perhaps TRBD2 (5 bases). Germline V gene sequence: CDR1 SEHNR, CDR2 FQNEAQ (reference sequence). V dropped 1 base and J dropped 7 bases, with 20 bases sitting between them. The CDR3 length is 17 residues. Here the CDR3 DNA reads TGTGCCAGCAGCTTAGTTCCTAGCCCCTACAATGGAAATGAGCAGTTCTTC. This codes for CASSLVPSPYNGNEQFF.

The CDR3 reads CASSKNTNTGELFF. The CDR3 coding sequence is TGTGCCAGCAGTAAGAACACGAACACCGGGGAGCTGTTTTTT. The chain is built from TRBV25-1 and TRBJ2-2; no reliable D call. The ends were cut back, 5 bases at V and 0 bases at J, with 7 bases in the middle. Germline CDR1 and CDR2: MGHDK and SYGVNS. CDR3 length: 14 residues. Filled out from reference TRBV25-1 and TRBJ2-2, the complete variable domain reads EADIYQTPRYLVIGTGKKITLECSQTMGHDKMYWYQQDPGMELHLIHYSYGVNSTEKGDLSSESTVSRIRTEHFPLTLESARPSHTSQYLCASSKNTNTGELFFGEGSRLTVL.

V gene TRBV29-1 combines with J gene TRBJ2-5, with TRBD2 identical over 11 bases. After removal of 6 bases from V and 3 bases from J, the junction contained 12 bases not matched to a gene. This CDR3 has 16 amino acids. Germline assignment: CDR1 SQVTM and CDR2 ANQGSEA. In nucleotides, the CDR3 is TGCAGCGTCCGTTGGGATCTAGCGGGGGGAGAAGAGACCCAGTACTTC. This codes for CSVRWDLAGGEETQYF.

This chain connects TRBV27 to TRBJ1-6, with 7 bases identical to TRBD1. The CDR3 sequence is 16 residues long. CDR1 MNHEY and CDR2 SMNVEV come from the germline V gene (reference sequence). V dropped 6 bases and J dropped 7; count of bases not matched to a gene: 12. The CDR3 DNA follows: TGTGCCAGCAGATCATTAGGGGGCGCAGGAAATTCACCCCTCCACTTT. Translating it yields CASRSLGGAGNSPLHF.

The chain is built from TRBV5-1 and TRBJ1-2; 11 bases are a match to TRBD1. The CDR3 runs to 16 residues. Germline V gene sequence: CDR1 SGHRS, CDR2 YFSETQ. The J segment lost 4 bases and the V segment lost 4 bases, leaving 9 bases of the junction unmatched. As DNA, the CDR3 is TGCGCCAGCAGCCCTAGGACAGGGGGCCGTAGCTATGGCTACACCTTC. It specifies CASSPRTGGRSYGYTF.

This chain joins TRBV7-6 and TRBJ2-3; TRBD1 matches at 11 bases. With 1 base clipped from V and 6 bases from J, the junction kept 3 bases outside the gene matches. CDR3 length: 15 residues. Germline-derived CDR1 and CDR2 are SGHVS and FNYEAQ. Here the CDR3 DNA reads TGTGCCAGCAGCTTAGGGACAGGGGGCCTGGATACGCAGTATTTT. Amino acid sequence: CASSLGTGGLDTQYF.

The V and J genes are TRBV18 and TRBJ1-5; D is unresolved. Trimming stripped 2 bases from V and 2 bases from J, with 7 bases between. Germline V CDR1 and CDR2: KGHSH, LQKENI. The CDR3 spans 14 residues. The CDR3 coding sequence is TGTGCCAGCTCACCAGGGCAGGGCAATCAGCCCCAGCATTTT. Protein sequence: CASSPGQGNQPQHF.

On this clone: Different DNA sequences within this sample yield the same CDR3. The chain uses TRBV18 and TRBJ2-7, with D unresolved. Deletions cut 6 bases from V and 0 bases from J, with 6 bases between. The CDR3 is 12 residues long. Germline lookup yields CDR1 KGHSH and CDR2 LQKENI. The CDR3 DNA sequence: TGTGCCAGCTCGCCGAGCTCCTACGAGCAGTACTTC. Translated, it gives CASSPSSYEQYF.

The chain has TRBV9 and TRBJ1-3; D remains unclear. CDR3 size: 14 residues. Looked up from germline, CDR1 is SGDLS and CDR2 is YYNGEE. V lost 2 bases and J 0 bases, leaving 6 bases between the germline ends. CDR3 loop: CASSVDSSGNTIYF. DNA of the CDR3: TGTGCCAGCAGCGTCGACTCCTCTGGAAACACCATATATTTT.

This clone turned up a few times. The CDR3 loop reads CASSLGKTGGTGELFF. In nucleotides, the CDR3 is TGTGCCAGCAGCCTGGGAAAGACAGGGGGCACCGGGGAGCTGTTTTTT. The genes are TRBV7-9 and TRBJ2-2; TRBD1 aligns across 9 bases. CDR1 and CDR2 from the germline V gene are SEHNR and FQNEAQ (reference sequence). V shed 5 bases, J shed 4 bases, and the junction held 8 bases outside the gene matches. This CDR3 is 16 amino acids long.

The V call is TRBV4-3, the J call TRBJ2-1; 7 nucleotides align to TRBD2. The germline CDR1 and CDR2 sequences are LGHNA and YSLEER. The CDR3 runs 14 residues. The junction had 9 bases not matched to a gene; V was cut back by 4 bases and J by 9 bases. CDR3 nucleotide sequence: TGCGCCAGCAGCCCCCTGAGGTGGGGGGGTGAGCAGTTCTTC. It specifies CASSPLRWGGEQFF.